A single sample gave rise to the 13 T cell receptor beta chains below, sequenced in a study of T cell responses to AZD1222 COVID-19 vaccine. The repertoire was sequenced with immunoSEQ multiplex PCR; TCRdb's copy has only in-frame clones and lacks some. Of about 76,000 clones in the sample, 70% to 80% were seen once. The sequenced sample was peripheral blood, obtained 28 days after the second dose of the MenACWY control vaccine. These receptors all stem from an adult who received the MenACWY meningococcal vaccine as a control.

The CDR3 spells CASSLDSLSNQPQHF. The CDR3, as DNA: TGTGCCAGCAGCTTGGACAGTCTTAGCAATCAGCCCCAGCATTTT. J is TRBJ1-5 and V is TRBV7-2, with D possibly matching TRBD1 (6 bases). The V gene's germline CDR1 is SGHTA and CDR2 FQGNSA. V lost 3 bases and J 0 bases, leaving 9 bases between the germline ends. The length of the CDR3 is 15 residues.

The rearrangement uses TRBV27 and TRBJ2-5, with unresolved D. Germline values: CDR1 MNHEY, CDR2 SMNVEV (reference sequence). The CDR3 has 14 amino acids. The V and J ends lost 6 bases and 0 bases respectively, with 11 bases between them. The CDR3 protein is CASSPLGYQETQYF. CDR3 DNA sequence: TGTGCCAGCAGCCCCCTGGGGTACCAAGAGACCCAGTACTTC.

CDR3 bases: TGTGCCAGCAGCTTGAGGGCAGGGGATAGCAATCAGCCCCAGCATTTT. Amino acid sequence: CASSLRAGDSNQPQHF. The chain uses TRBV11-3 and TRBJ1-5, with a tentative D call TRBD1 (6 bases). Looked up from germline, CDR1 is SGHNT and CDR2 is YENEEA. V dropped 3 bases and J dropped 0 bases, with 12 bases sitting between them. This CDR3 has 16 amino acids.

This clone occurred a few times. The chain employs TRBV5-6 and TRBJ1-6; TRBD1 might be the D (6 bases). V dropped 3 bases and J dropped 8 bases, with 21 bases sitting between them. The CDR3 spans 17 residues. Germline V gene sequence: CDR1 SGHDT, CDR2 YYEEEE. The DNA for the CDR3 is TGTGCCAGCAGCTCCGGAGGGGGGAGGATTGAATATTCACCCCTCCACTTT. It translates to CASSSGGGRIEYSPLHF.

The CDR3 here is CASSPPGLAGTYEQYF. The CDR3 bases are TGTGCCAGCAGCCCTCCGGGACTAGCGGGGACCTACGAGCAGTACTTC. The genes are TRBV3-1 (or the pseudogene TRBV3-2) and TRBJ2-7, with TRBD2 identical over 13 bases. V lost 4 bases to trimming and J lost 2 bases; unmatched junction nucleotides: 5. The CDR3 covers 16 residues. Germline V gene lookup returns CDR1 LGHDT and CDR2 YNNKEL (reference sequence).

This clone appeared once. The V call is TRBV27, the J call TRBJ2-1; D is unclear. The V and J ends lost 3 bases and 9 bases respectively, with 18 bases between them. Germline V gene lookup returns CDR1 MNHEY and CDR2 SMNVEV (reference sequence). The length of the CDR3 is 15 residues. CDR3 loop: CASSLSWVVDGEQFF. The CDR3 nucleotides read TGTGCCAGCAGTTTGAGTTGGGTGGTTGATGGTGAGCAGTTCTTC.

CDR3 sequence reads: CASSTRGLAGGFYNEQFF. The CDR3 bases are TGTGCCAGCAGCACCAGGGGACTAGCGGGGGGATTCTACAATGAGCAGTTCTTC. V is TRBV5-8 and J is TRBJ2-1, with 15 bases that match TRBD2. The CDR3 has 18 amino acids. Germline CDR1 SGHTS, CDR2 YDEGEE. V trimming: 4 bases; J trimming: 3 bases; junction bases outside the gene matches: 8. Full variable domain (outside the CDR3, taken from reference TRBV5-8 and TRBJ2-1): EAGVTQSPTHLIKTRGQQATLRCSPISGHTSVYWYQQALGLGLQFLLWYDEGEERNRGNFPPRFSGRQFPNYSSELNVNALELEDSALYLCASSTRGLAGGFYNEQFFGPGTRLTVL.

This sequence joins TRBV19 and TRBJ2-3; no reliable D call. Trimming cost V 1 base and J 6 bases, with 8 bases left between them. This CDR3 region has 13 residues. Germline loops: CDR1 LNHDA, CDR2 SQIVND (reference sequence). This CDR3 is CASSIVGSDTQYF. The CDR3 nucleotides read TGTGCCAGTAGTATAGTGGGATCCGATACGCAGTATTTT.

This chain connects TRBV28 to TRBJ1-5, with D uncertain. The CDR3 totals 17 residues. In germline, CDR1 is MDHEN, CDR2 SYDVKM. The V gene lost 4 bases and the J gene lost 2 bases, with 18 bases spanning the gap. CDR3 sequence: CASSSQRSPRGNQPQHF. Here the CDR3 DNA reads TGTGCCAGCAGTTCCCAACGGAGCCCAAGAGGCAATCAGCCCCAGCATTTT. The full variable domain, with the rest looked up from reference TRBV28 and TRBJ1-5, is DVKVTQSSRYLVKRTGEKVFLECVQDMDHENMFWYRQDPGLGLRLIYFSYDVKMKEKGDIPEGYSVSREKKERFSLILESASTNQTSMYLCASSSQRSPRGNQPQHFGDGTRLSIL.

The chain recombines TRBV29-1 with TRBJ1-1, with D perhaps TRBD1 (5 bases). There are 15 residues in the CDR3. V lost 1 base and J 6 bases, leaving 18 bases between the germline ends. CDR1 SQVTM and CDR2 ANQGSEA come from the germline V gene. The CDR3 region has the DNA TGCAGCGTTGAAGTAAGGACAATAAATGGGCCTGAAGCTTTCTTT. Amino acids: CSVEVRTINGPEAFF.

The gene calls are TRBV7-9 and TRBJ1-2, with 10 bases matching TRBD1. The germline V gene has CDR1 SEHNR and CDR2 FQNEAQ (reference sequence). The J segment lost 8 bases and the V segment lost 2 bases, leaving 8 bases of the junction unmatched. The CDR3 is made up of 15 amino acids. The CDR3 sequence is CASSLLTGGEDGYTF. The DNA of the CDR3 is TGTGCCAGCAGCTTACTGACAGGGGGCGAAGACGGCTACACCTTC.

This rearrangement joins TRBV12-3 or TRBV12-4 to TRBJ2-2, with D unresolved. Trimming pared 3 bases from V and 5 bases from J, leaving 4 bases between. The CDR3 has 12 amino acids. Here the CDR3 DNA reads TGTGCCAGCAGTTTGGATACCGGGGAGCTGTTTTTT. This gives the protein CASSLDTGELFF.

This chain connects TRBV7-2 to TRBJ1-1; D is unresolved. V lost 2 bases to trimming and J lost 3 bases, with 10 bases between them. CDR1 and CDR2 (germline): SGHTA, FQGNSA. This CDR3 region has 14 residues. The CDR3 is CASSLIRPDTEAFF. CDR3 in DNA: TGTGCCAGCAGCTTAATCCGGCCCGACACTGAAGCTTTCTTT.